The rows below give T cell receptor beta chains drawn from one sample of a study of T cell repertoires in ileal Crohn's disease. Using immunoSEQ multiplex PCR, the repertoire was profiled, and TCRdb retains in-frame clones only, with some absent. The sample has 5,000 or so clones; under 75% are singletons. Sequenced material: ileal tissue. Receptors were obtained from an adult with Crohn's disease. Both conserved end residues are part of each CDR3. The D gene is left open where the match is weak. Rows give clone size only sometimes, using once, few, many, or a class for an expanded clone.

clone size,V gene,J gene,D gene,CDR3 length,CDR3 protein,CDR3 DNA
-,TRBV6-1,TRBJ2-7,TRBD2,15,CASSEGLAGVYEQYF,TGTGCCAGCAGTGAAGGACTAGCGGGGGTTTACGAGCAGTACTTC
few,TRBV7-2,TRBJ2-5,-,15,CASSLLWAIQETQYF,TGTGCCAGCAGCCTCTTGTGGGCTATCCAAGAGACCCAGTACTTC
few,TRBV7-2,TRBJ1-1,TRBD1,14,CASSLQGVATEAFF,TGTGCCAGCAGCTTACAGGGGGTCGCCACTGAAGCTTTCTTT
hyperexpanded,TRBV12-5,TRBJ1-1,-,14,CASGKGGRNTEAFF,TGTGCTAGTGGTAAGGGAGGGCGTAACACTGAAGCTTTCTTT
-,TRBV6-1,TRBJ1-4,-,14,CASSPTGTHEKLFF,TGTGCCAGCAGCCCAACAGGGACCCATGAAAAACTGTTTTTT
-,TRBV30,TRBJ1-3,-,12,CACRSPGNTIYF,TGTGCTTGCAGGTCTCCTGGAAACACCATATATTTT
once,TRBV7-7,TRBJ1-1,-,13,CASSSDKGTEAFF,TGTGCTAGCAGCTCCGACAAAGGCACTGAAGCTTTCTTT
-,TRBV28,TRBJ2-7,-,13,CASKRQATYEQYF,TGTGCCAGCAAGCGGCAGGCCACCTACGAGCAGTACTTC
-,TRBV7-8,TRBJ2-6,TRBD1,18,CASSPQGTGWAGANVLTF,TGTGCCAGCAGCCCGCAAGGGACAGGGTGGGCCGGGGCCAACGTCCTGACTTTC
-,TRBV9,TRBJ1-5,-,16,CASSPGVGYSNQPQHF,TGTGCCAGCAGCCCCGGGGTAGGGTATAGCAATCAGCCCCAGCATTTT
-,TRBV7-9,TRBJ1-2,TRBD1,13,CASSNLQGDGYTF,TGTGCCAGCAGCAACCTACAGGGGGATGGCTACACCTTC
-,TRBV2,TRBJ1-2,-,14,CASSETFGNYGYTF,TGTGCCAGCAGTGAGACTTTTGGAAACTATGGCTACACCTTC
-,TRBV6-6,TRBJ1-5,-,15,CASSYRGNSNQPQHF,TGTGCCAGCAGTTATAGGGGGAATAGCAATCAGCCCCAGCATTTT
-,TRBV18,TRBJ2-1,TRBD1,14,CASSPQGANNEQFF,TGTGCCAGCTCACCACAGGGGGCTAACAATGAGCAGTTCTTC
once,TRBV7-2,TRBJ2-3,TRBD1,15,CASSLGQGATDTQYF,TGTGCCAGCAGCTTAGGACAGGGGGCCACAGATACGCAGTATTTT
-,TRBV5-1,TRBJ1-2,-,14,CASSLEAEGYGYTF,TGTGCCAGCAGCTTGGAGGCGGAGGGTTATGGCTACACCTTC
-,TRBV29-1,TRBJ2-1,TRBD2,14,CSVARTSARNEQFF,TGCAGCGTTGCGAGAACTAGCGCTCGGAATGAGCAGTTCTTC
-,TRBV30,TRBJ1-2,-,16,CAWSHLGAGDNYGYTF,TGTGCCTGGAGTCACCTTGGGGCAGGGGATAACTATGGCTACACCTTC
-,TRBV5-1,TRBJ1-1,TRBD1,14,CASSSGTGSTEAFF,TGCGCCAGCAGCTCCGGGACAGGTAGCACTGAAGCTTTCTTT
-,TRBV29-1,TRBJ1-2,TRBD1,13,CRVGSGQENGYTF,TGCAGAGTTGGTTCGGGACAGGAAAATGGCTACACCTTC
few,TRBV7-2,TRBJ2-1,-,14,CASSPLGGSNEQFF,TGTGCCAGCAGCCCTCTTGGAGGCTCTAATGAGCAGTTCTTC
-,TRBV9,TRBJ1-5,-,16,CASSAGQGYSNQPQHF,TGTGCCAGCAGCGCCGGCCAGGGGTATAGCAATCAGCCCCAGCATTTT
-,TRBV7-2,TRBJ1-5,-,14,CASSLEGRRQPQHF,TGTGCCAGCAGTCTCGAGGGGAGGCGGCAGCCCCAGCATTTT
-,TRBV10-3,TRBJ1-5,-,12,CATRQSNQPQHF,TGTGCCACAAGACAGAGCAATCAGCCCCAGCATTTT
-,TRBV7-3,TRBJ1-2,TRBD1,16,CASSPNPGTGGYGYTF,TGTGCCAGCAGCCCGAATCCCGGGACAGGGGGCTATGGCTACACCTTC
once,TRBV7-2,TRBJ2-7,-,14,CASSPPGGYDEQYF,TGTGCCAGCAGCCCCCCGGGGGGCTACGACGAGCAGTACTTC
-,TRBV6-1,TRBJ2-1,-,14,CASRTGQQVDEQFF,TGTGCCAGCAGGACAGGCCAACAGGTTGATGAGCAGTTCTTC
once,TRBV5-5,TRBJ1-2,TRBD1,16,CASSLRGGDGSYGYTF,TGTGCCAGCAGCTTGAGAGGGGGCGATGGTAGCTATGGCTACACCTTC
-,TRBV6-5,TRBJ2-5,TRBD2,15,CANSYVAGAQETQYF,TGTGCCAACAGTTACGTTGCGGGAGCCCAAGAGACCCAGTACTTC